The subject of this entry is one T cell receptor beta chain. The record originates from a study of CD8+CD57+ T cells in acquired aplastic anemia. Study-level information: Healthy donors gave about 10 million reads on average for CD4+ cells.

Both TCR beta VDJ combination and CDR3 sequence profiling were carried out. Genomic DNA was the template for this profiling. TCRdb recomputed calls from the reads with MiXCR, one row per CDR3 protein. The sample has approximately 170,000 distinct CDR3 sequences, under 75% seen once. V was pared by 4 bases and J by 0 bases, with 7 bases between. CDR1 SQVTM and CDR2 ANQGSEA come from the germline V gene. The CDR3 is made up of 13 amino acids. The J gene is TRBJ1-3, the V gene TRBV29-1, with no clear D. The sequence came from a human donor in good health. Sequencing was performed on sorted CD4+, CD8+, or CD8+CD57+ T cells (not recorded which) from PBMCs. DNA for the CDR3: TGCAGCGTTGGGTATAGCTCTGGAAACACCATATATTTT. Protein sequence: CSVGYSSGNTIYF.